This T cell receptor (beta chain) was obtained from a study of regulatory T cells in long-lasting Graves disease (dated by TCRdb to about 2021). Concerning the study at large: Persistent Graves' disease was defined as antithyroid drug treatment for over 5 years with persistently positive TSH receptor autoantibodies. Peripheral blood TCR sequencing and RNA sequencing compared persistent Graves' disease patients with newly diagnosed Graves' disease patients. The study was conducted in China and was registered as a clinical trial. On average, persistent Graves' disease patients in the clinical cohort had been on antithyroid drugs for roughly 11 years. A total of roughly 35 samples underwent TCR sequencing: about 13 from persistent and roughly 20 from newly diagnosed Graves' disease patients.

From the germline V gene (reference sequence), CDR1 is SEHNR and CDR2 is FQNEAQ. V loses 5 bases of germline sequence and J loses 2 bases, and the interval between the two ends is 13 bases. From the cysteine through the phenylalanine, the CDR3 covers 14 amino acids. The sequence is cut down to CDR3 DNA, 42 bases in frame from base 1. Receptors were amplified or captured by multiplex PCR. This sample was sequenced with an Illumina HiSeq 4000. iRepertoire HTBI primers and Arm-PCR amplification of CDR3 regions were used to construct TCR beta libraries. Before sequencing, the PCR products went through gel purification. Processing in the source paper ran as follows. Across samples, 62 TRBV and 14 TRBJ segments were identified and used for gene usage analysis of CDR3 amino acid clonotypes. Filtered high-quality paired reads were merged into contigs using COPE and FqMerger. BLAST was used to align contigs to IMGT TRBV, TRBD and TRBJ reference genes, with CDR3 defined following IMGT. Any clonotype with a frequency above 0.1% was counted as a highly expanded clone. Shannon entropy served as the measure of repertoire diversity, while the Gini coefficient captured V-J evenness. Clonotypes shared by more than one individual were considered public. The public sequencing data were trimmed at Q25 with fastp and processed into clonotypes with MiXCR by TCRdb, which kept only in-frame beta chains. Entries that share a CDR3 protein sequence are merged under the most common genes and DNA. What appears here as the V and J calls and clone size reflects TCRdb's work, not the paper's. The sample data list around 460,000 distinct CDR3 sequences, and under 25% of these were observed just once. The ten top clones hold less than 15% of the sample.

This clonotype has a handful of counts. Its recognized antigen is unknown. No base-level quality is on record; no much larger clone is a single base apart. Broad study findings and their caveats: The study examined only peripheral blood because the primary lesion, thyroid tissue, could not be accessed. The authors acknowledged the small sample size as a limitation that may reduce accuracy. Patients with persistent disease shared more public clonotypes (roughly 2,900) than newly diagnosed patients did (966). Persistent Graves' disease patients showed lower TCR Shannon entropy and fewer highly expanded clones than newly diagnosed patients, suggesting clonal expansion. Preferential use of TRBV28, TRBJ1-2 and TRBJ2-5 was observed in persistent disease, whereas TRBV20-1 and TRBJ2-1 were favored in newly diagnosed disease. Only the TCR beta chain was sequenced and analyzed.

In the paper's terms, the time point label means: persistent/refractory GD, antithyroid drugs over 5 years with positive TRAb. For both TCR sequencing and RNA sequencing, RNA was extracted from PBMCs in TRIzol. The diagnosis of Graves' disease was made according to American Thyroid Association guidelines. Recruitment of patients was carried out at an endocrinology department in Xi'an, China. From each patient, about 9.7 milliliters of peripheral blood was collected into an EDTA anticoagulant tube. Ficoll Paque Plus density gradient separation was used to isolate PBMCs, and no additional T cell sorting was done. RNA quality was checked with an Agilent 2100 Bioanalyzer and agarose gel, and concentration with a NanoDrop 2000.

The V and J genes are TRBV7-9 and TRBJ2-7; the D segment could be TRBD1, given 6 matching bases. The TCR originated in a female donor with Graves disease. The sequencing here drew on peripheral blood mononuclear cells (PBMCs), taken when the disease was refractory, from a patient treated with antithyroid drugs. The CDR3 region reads CASSNRDNTYEQYF. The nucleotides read TGTGCCAGCAGCAACCGGGACAACACCTACGAGCAGTACTTC. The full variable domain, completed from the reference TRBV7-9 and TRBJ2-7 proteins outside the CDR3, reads DTGVSQNPRHKITKRGQNVTFRCDPISEHNRLYWYRQTLGQGPEFLTYFQNEAQLEKSRLLSDRFSAERPKGSFSTLEIQRTEQGDSAMYLCASSNRDNTYEQYFGPGTRLTVT.